These T cell receptor beta chains were read from a single sample in a study of control samples from healthy donors and cancer patients. The data were produced by immunoSEQ multiplex PCR, yet TCRdb's version contains in-frame clones alone and is incomplete. The sample holds thousands of clones, more than 65% seen once. Sample: PBMCs. These TCRs come from a man between 70 and 80 years old with lung cancer. CDR3s include the opening cysteine and the closing phenylalanine or tryptophan. A D gene is named only where the DNA matches it firmly.

v_call: TRBV11-2; d_call: .; cdr3_aa: CASSLGVLPNEKLFF
v_call: TRBV28; d_call: TRBD1; cdr3_aa: CASSGAGQVLNTEAFF
v_call: TRBV6-2/TRBV6-3; d_call: .; cdr3_aa: CASSYAFEQYF
v_call: TRBV7-9; d_call: .; cdr3_aa: CASSTSSTDTQYF
v_call: TRBV7-2; d_call: .; cdr3_aa: CASSPSEAGYEQYF
v_call: TRBV3-1/TRBV3-2; d_call: TRBD2; cdr3_aa: CASSHEASGVWDEQFF
v_call: TRBV7-2; d_call: TRBD1; cdr3_aa: CASRSGGSYNEQFF
v_call: TRBV15; d_call: .; cdr3_aa: CATSRAEGQRGNTIYF
v_call: TRBV6-2/TRBV6-3; d_call: .; cdr3_aa: CASSLLNSYNEQFF
v_call: TRBV6-5; d_call: TRBD1; cdr3_aa: CASSPGQIYGYTF
v_call: TRBV3-1/TRBV3-2; d_call: TRBD1; cdr3_aa: CASSQGQGLTEAFF
v_call: TRBV7-8; d_call: .; cdr3_aa: CASSLRDLGGINQPQHF
v_call: TRBV24-1; d_call: .; cdr3_aa: CATSDSGLDTGELFF
v_call: TRBV2; d_call: TRBD2; cdr3_aa: CASSRGGTSGSYEQYF
v_call: TRBV7-2; d_call: TRBD2; cdr3_aa: CASSPVGTSVSDTQYF
v_call: TRBV28; d_call: .; cdr3_aa: CASRRLTGHEAFF
v_call: TRBV2; d_call: .; cdr3_aa: CASSEFFEETQYF
v_call: TRBV2; d_call: TRBD1; cdr3_aa: CASSPDRGDYEQYF
v_call: TRBV9; d_call: TRBD2; cdr3_aa: CASSVGLAGGAYEQYF
v_call: TRBV5-6; d_call: .; cdr3_aa: CASSLSSGRSYNEQFF
v_call: TRBV27; d_call: .; cdr3_aa: CASSYTGQGNSPLHF
v_call: TRBV3-1/TRBV3-2; d_call: .; cdr3_aa: CASSPRRGSNQPQHF
v_call: TRBV29-1; d_call: .; cdr3_aa: CSVDQGSGANVLTF
v_call: TRBV7-9; d_call: .; cdr3_aa: CASSLIPPGTDTQYF
v_call: TRBV3-1/TRBV3-2; d_call: .; cdr3_aa: CASSQASLLGPNQPQHF
v_call: TRBV4-3; d_call: TRBD1; cdr3_aa: CASSQATGYQPQHF
v_call: TRBV18; d_call: TRBD1; cdr3_aa: CASSLSQGAVGGTEAFF
v_call: TRBV18; d_call: .; cdr3_aa: CASSLQFETQYF
v_call: TRBV6-6; d_call: .; cdr3_aa: CAGGLRTQYF
v_call: TRBV9; d_call: TRBD1; cdr3_aa: CASSDSPTGSTEAFF
v_call: TRBV4-3; d_call: .; cdr3_aa: CASSQVQGGSYEQYF
v_call: TRBV5-1; d_call: .; cdr3_aa: CASSSNTDTQYF
v_call: TRBV14; d_call: TRBD1; cdr3_aa: CASSQDRTGLFGYTF
v_call: TRBV7-6; d_call: .; cdr3_aa: CASSLSSSATDTQYF
v_call: TRBV27; d_call: .; cdr3_aa: CASSGAGLSKNIQYF
v_call: TRBV27; d_call: TRBD2; cdr3_aa: CASSPWGGGGTNTGELFF
v_call: TRBV28; d_call: .; cdr3_aa: CASSRGRGAATNEKLFF
v_call: TRBV30; d_call: .; cdr3_aa: CAWSVGETQYF
v_call: TRBV6-2/TRBV6-3; d_call: .; cdr3_aa: CASSYQQLSQETQYF
v_call: TRBV5-1; d_call: .; cdr3_aa: CASSLGDTTYNEQFF
v_call: TRBV4-3; d_call: TRBD2; cdr3_aa: CASSQGDSGGNEQFF